The clone carrying this T cell receptor (beta chain) came up once. Its antigen is unknown. This entry belongs to a study of blood T cells in healthy people across ages. A J-beta primer mix and a sample-barcoded 5' primer were used in a second PCR of about 7 to 12 cycles. TCRdb analysed the 5' RACE reads with MiXCR anew, one entry per CDR3 protein. The table has 1.5 million to 2 million distinct CDR3 sequences, about 49% seen once; the top ten hold roughly 2.1%. Study-level points and caveats: Naive T cell percentage strongly correlated with TCR beta diversity. Diversity of TCR beta per million T cells declined in a roughly linear way with age.

Per sample, extraction of total RNA gave at least 6 micrograms in every case. V gave up 4 bases and J gave up 15 bases; unmatched junction bases: 15. The germline V gene has CDR1 ENHRY and CDR2 SYGVKD. The CDR3 has 14 amino acids. Sample: blood. The gene calls are TRBV10-3 and TRBJ2-1, with 7 bases aligning to TRBD1. The receptor was isolated from a middle-aged woman in good health. As DNA, the CDR3 is TGTGCCATCAGTGTCCCCCCTGGGGGACAGAGGACGTTCTTC. Protein sequence: CAISVPPGGQRTFF.